This T cell receptor beta chain was retrieved from a study of blood T cell repertoires in COVID-19. The ends lost 6 bases at V and 3 bases at J; junction bases unmatched: 4. The CDR3 is 13 amino acids. Germline V lookup: CDR1 MNHEY, CDR2 SVGAGI. Some clones are missing from TCRdb's copy, which holds only in-frame ones; the method was immunoSEQ multiplex PCR. The sample contains about 50,000 clones, more than 80% of which appear only once. This rearrangement joins TRBV6-5 to TRBJ1-1; the match to TRBD1 covers 7 bases. Sequenced: peripheral blood. The receptor's source is a man aged 40-49 years with acute or convalescent COVID-19. This CDR3 is CASRRTGDTEAFF. The CDR3 DNA sequence: TGTGCCAGCAGGCGGACAGGAGACACTGAAGCTTTCTTT.